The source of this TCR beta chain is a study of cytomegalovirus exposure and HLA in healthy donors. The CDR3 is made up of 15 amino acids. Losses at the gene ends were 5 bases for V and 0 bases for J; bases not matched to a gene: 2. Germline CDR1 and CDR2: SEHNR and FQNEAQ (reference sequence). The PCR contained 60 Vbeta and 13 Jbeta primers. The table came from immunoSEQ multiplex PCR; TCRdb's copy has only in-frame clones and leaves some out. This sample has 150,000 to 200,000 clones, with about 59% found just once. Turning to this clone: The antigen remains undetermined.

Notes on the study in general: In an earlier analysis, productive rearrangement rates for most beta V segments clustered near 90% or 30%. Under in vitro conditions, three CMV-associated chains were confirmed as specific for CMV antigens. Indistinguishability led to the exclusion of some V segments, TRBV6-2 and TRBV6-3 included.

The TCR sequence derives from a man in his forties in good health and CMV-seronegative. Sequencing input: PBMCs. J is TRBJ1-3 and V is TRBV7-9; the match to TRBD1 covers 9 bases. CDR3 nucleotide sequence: TGTGCCAGCAGCCGGGACAGGGTCTCTGGAAACACCATATATTTT. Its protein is CASSRDRVSGNTIYF.